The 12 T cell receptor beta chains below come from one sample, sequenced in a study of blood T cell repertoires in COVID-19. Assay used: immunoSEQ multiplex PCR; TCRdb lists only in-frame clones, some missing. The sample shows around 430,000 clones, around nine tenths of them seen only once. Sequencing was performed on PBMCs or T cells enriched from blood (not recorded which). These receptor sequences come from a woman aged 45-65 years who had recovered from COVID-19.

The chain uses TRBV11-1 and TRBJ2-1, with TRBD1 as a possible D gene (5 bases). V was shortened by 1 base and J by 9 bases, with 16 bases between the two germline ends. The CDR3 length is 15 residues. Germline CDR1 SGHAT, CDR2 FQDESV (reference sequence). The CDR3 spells CASSLGGYRSGEQFF. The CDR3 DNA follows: TGTGCCAGCAGCTTAGGGGGCTACAGGTCTGGTGAGCAGTTCTTC.

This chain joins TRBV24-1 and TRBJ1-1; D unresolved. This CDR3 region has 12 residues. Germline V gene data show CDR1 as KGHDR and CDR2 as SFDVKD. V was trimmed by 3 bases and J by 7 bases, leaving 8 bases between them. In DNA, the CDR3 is TGTGCCACCAGTGATAACAGTTATGAAGCTTTCTTT. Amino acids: CATSDNSYEAFF.

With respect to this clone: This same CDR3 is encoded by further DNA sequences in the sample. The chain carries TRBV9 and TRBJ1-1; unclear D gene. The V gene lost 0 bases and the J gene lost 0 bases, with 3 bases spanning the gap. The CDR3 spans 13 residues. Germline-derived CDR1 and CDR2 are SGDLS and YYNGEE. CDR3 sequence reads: CASSVDLNTEAFF. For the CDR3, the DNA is TGTGCCAGCAGCGTAGACTTGAACACTGAAGCTTTCTTT.

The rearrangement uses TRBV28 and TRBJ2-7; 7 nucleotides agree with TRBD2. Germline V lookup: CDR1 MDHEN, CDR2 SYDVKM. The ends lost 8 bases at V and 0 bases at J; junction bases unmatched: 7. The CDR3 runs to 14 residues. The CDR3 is CASESGAYSYEQYF. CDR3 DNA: TGTGCCAGCGAAAGCGGGGCCTACTCCTACGAGCAGTACTTC.

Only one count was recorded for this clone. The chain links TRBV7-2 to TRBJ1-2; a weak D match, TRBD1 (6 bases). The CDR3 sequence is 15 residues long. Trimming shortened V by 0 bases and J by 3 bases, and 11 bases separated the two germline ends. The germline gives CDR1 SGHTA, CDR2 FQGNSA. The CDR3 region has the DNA TGTGCCAGCAGCTTAGCGGACAGACCCCACTATGGCTACACCTTC. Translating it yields CASSLADRPHYGYTF.

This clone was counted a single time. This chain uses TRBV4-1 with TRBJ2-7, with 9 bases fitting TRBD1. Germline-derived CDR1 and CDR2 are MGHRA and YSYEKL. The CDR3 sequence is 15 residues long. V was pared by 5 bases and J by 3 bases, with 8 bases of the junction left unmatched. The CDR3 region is CASSFGQGRDYEQYF. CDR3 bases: TGCGCCAGCAGCTTCGGACAGGGGAGAGACTACGAGCAGTACTTC.

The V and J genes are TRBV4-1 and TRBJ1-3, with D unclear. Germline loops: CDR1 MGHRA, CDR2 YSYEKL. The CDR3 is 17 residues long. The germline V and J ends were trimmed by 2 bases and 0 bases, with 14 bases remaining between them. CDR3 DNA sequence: TGCGCCAGCAGCCAACCCTCGGAGGGAAGCTCTGGAAACACCATATATTTT. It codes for CASSQPSEGSSGNTIYF.

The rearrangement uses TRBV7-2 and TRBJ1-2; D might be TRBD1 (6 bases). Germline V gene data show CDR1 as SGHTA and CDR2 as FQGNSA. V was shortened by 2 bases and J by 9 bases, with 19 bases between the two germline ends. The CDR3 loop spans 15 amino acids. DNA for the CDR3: TGTGCCAGCAGCTTATTGGTGGGGGCGCCTGCTAGCTACACCTTC. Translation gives CASSLLVGAPASYTF.

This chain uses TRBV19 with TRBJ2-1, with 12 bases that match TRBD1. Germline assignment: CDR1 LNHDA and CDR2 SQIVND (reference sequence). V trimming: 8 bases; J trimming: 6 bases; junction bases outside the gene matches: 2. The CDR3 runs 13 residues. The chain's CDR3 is CASWDRGLNEQFF. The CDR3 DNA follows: TGTGCCAGTTGGGACAGGGGGCTCAATGAGCAGTTCTTC. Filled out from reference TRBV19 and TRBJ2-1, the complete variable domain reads DGGITQSPKYLFRKEGQNVTLSCEQNLNHDAMYWYRQDPGQGLRLIYYSQIVNDFQKGDIAEGYSVSREKKESFPLTVTSAQKNPTAFYLCASWDRGLNEQFFGPGTRLTVL.

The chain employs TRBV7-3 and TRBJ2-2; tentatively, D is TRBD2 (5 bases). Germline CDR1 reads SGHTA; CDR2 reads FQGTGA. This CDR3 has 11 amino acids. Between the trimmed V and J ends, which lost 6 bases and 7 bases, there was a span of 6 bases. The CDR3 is CASREGGELFF. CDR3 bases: TGTGCCAGCAGAGAGGGCGGGGAGCTGTTTTTT.

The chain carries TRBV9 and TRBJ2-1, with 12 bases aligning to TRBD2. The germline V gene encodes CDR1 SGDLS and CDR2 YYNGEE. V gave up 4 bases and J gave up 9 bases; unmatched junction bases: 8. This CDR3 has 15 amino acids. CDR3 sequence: CASSNGLAGMVEQFF. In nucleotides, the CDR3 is TGTGCCAGCAGCAATGGACTAGCGGGGATGGTTGAGCAGTTCTTC.

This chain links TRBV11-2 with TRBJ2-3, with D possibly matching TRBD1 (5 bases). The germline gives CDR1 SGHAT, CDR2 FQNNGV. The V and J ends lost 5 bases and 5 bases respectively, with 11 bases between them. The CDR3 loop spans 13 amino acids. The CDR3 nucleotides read TGTGCCAGCAGCCAGGGCTGGGGAGATACGCAGTATTTT. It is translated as CASSQGWGDTQYF.